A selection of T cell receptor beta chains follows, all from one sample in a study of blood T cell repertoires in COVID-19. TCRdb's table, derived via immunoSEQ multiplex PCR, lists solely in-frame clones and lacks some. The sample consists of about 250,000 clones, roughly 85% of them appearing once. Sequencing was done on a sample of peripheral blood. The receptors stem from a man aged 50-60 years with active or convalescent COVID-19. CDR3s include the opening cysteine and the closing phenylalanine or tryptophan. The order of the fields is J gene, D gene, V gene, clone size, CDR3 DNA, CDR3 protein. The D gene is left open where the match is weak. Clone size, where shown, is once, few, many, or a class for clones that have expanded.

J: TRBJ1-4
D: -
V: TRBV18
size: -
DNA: TGTGCCAGCTCACCAGGGAGGGGCCCTAATGAAAAACTGTTTTTT
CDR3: CASSPGRGPNEKLFF

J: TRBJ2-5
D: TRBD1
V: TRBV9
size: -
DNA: TGTGCCAGCAGCCTCCGGGACAGGGGAGGGGAGACCCAGTACTTC
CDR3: CASSLRDRGGETQYF

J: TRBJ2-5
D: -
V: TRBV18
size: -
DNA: TGTGCCAGCTCACCACGTGGGGCGGAGACCCAGTACTTC
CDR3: CASSPRGAETQYF

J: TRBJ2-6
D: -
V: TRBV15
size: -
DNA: TGTGCCACCAACCAGGGTGGACCTGGGGCCAACGTCCTGACTTTC
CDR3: CATNQGGPGANVLTF

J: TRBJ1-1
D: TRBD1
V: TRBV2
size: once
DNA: TGTGCCCACAGGGGGAACACTGAAGCTTTCTTT
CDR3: CAHRGNTEAFF

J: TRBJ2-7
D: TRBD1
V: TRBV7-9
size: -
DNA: TGTGCCAGCAGCTTAACCAGACAGGGGCCAACCTACGAGCAGTACTTC
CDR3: CASSLTRQGPTYEQYF

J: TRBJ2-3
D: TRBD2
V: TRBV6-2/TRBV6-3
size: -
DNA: TGTGCCAGCAGCGCACTAGCGTCAAGCACAGATACGCAGTATTTT
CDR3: CASSALASSTDTQYF

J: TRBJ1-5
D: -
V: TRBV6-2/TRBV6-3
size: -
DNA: TGTGCCAGCAGTTACGCCGGGGGGTTTAATCAGCCCCAGCATTTT
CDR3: CASSYAGGFNQPQHF

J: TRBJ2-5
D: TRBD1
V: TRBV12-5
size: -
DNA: TGTGCTAGTGCCCGGGACAGCTGGGGGACCCAGTACTTC
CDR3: CASARDSWGTQYF

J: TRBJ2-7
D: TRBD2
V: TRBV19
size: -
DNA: TGTGCCAGTAGCCGAAGCGGGAGGGTCGACGAGCAGTACTTC
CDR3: CASSRSGRVDEQYF

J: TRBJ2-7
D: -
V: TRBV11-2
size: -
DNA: TGTGCCAGCAGCTTATCTCCCAGTGGCTCCTACGAGCAGTACTTC
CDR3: CASSLSPSGSYEQYF

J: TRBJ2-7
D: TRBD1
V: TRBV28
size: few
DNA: TGTGCCAGCAGTGCCTACAGGGGGCTCTACGAGCAGTACTTC
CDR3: CASSAYRGLYEQYF

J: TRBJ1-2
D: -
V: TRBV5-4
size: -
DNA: TGTGCCAGCAGCTTGGTGAGGGAATCCTATGGCTACACCTTC
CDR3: CASSLVRESYGYTF

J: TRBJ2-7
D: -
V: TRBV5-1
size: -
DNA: TGCGCCAGCAGCTTAGCGAACTCCTACGAGCAGTACTTC
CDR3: CASSLANSYEQYF

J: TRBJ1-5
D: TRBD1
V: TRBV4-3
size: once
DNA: TGCGCCAGCAGCCAAGATTTCCTAGGCAGGGGGCTTGGCAATCAGCCCCAGCATTTT
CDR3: CASSQDFLGRGLGNQPQHF

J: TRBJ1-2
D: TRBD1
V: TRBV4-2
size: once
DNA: TGTGCCAGCAGCCAGATAGGGACAGGGGGTAGCTATGGCTACACCTTC
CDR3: CASSQIGTGGSYGYTF

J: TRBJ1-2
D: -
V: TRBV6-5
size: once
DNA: TGTGCCAGCAGTTATTCTCCAGGGGTCTATGGCTACACCTTC
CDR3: CASSYSPGVYGYTF

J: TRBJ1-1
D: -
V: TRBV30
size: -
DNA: TGTGCCTGGAGTGTTGGTACATCAGCTTTCTTT
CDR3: CAWSVGTSAFF

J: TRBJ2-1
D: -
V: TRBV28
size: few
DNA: TGTGCCAGCAGTTCGCCCGGACATCTCTACAATGAGCAGTTCTTC
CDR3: CASSSPGHLYNEQFF

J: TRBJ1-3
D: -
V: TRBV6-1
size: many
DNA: TGTGCCAGCAGTGAAGGACAGATAATCTCTGGAAACACCATATATTTT
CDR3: CASSEGQIISGNTIYF

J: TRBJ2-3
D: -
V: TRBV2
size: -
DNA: TGTGCCAGCAGTCCGAGAGTTTCAGATACGCAGTATTTT
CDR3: CASSPRVSDTQYF

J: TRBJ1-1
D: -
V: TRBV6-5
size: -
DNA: TGTGCCAGCAGTACTACAGGGTACACTGAAGCTTTCTTT
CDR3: CASSTTGYTEAFF

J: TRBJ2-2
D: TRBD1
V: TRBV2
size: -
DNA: TGTGCCAGCAGCCCGGGACAGGGATTCACCGGGGAGCTGTTTTTT
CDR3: CASSPGQGFTGELFF

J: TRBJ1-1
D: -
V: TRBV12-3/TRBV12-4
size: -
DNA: TGTGCCAGCAGTTTATCGGGAGGCACTGAAGCTTTCTTT
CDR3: CASSLSGGTEAFF

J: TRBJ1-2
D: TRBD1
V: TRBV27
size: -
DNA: TGTGCCAGCAGTTTAGAGGCAGGGGGCAGCTATGGCTACACCTTC
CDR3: CASSLEAGGSYGYTF

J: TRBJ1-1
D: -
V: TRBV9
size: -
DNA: TGTGCCAGCAGCGTAGAAGGTAACAGGGAAGCTTTCTTT
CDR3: CASSVEGNREAFF

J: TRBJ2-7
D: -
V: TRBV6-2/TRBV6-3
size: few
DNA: TGTGCCAGCAGTTACGAACAGGACTACGAGCAGTACTTC
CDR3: CASSYEQDYEQYF

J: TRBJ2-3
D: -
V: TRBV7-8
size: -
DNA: TGTGCCAGCAGCCGAATCCGGGACACAGATACGCAGTATTTT
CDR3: CASSRIRDTDTQYF

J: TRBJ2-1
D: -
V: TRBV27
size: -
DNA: TGTGCCAGCAGTTTACAGGGCCCCTACAATGAGCAGTTCTTC
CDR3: CASSLQGPYNEQFF

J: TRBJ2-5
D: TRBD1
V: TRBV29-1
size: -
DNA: TGCAGCGGAGGGGGCGAAGAGACCCAGTACTTC
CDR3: CSGGGEETQYF

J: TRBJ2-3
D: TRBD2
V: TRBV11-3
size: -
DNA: TGTGCCAGCAGCGCTAGCGGGAGGGCCTCAGATACGCAGTATTTT
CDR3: CASSASGRASDTQYF

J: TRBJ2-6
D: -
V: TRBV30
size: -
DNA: TGTGCCTGGAGAGACTTATCTGGGGCCAACGTCCTGACTTTC
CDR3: CAWRDLSGANVLTF